The sample holds many counts of the clone carrying this TCR beta chain. Its specificity is unknown. This sample was taken from a study of molecular identifiers for immune sequencing clone quantification. Study-level background: Split five ways in replicates, RNA from about 20,000 or 100,000 naive CD8 cells had four portions sequenced.

The study's findings and limits: Clones with over 20 RNA copies captured over 98% of effector molecules but under 1% of naive ones. Underestimation of highly expanded clone sizes could arise where identical TCR molecules share a barcode.

Via MiXCR, TCRdb re-called the PCR reads, giving one row per CDR3 protein. The data hold 300,000 to 350,000 distinct CDR3 sequences, with about 20% observed a single time. This sequence originates from a human donor in good health. Some libraries in this study had Jurkat cell RNA spiked in. The sequenced material came from naive CD8+ T cells from blood, with Jurkat cell RNA spiked in. This sample's subset: FACS-sorted CD8+CD4-CCR7+CD45RA+ naive T cells.

The DNA for the CDR3 is TGTGCCTGGAGGGCAGGATACACTGAAGCTTTCTTT. It specifies CAWRAGYTEAFF. The chain links TRBV30 to TRBJ1-1; D ambiguous. From germline, CDR1 is GTSNPN and CDR2 SVGIG (reference sequence). This CDR3 contains 12 residues. Trimming cost V 3 bases and J 3 bases, with 8 bases left between them.